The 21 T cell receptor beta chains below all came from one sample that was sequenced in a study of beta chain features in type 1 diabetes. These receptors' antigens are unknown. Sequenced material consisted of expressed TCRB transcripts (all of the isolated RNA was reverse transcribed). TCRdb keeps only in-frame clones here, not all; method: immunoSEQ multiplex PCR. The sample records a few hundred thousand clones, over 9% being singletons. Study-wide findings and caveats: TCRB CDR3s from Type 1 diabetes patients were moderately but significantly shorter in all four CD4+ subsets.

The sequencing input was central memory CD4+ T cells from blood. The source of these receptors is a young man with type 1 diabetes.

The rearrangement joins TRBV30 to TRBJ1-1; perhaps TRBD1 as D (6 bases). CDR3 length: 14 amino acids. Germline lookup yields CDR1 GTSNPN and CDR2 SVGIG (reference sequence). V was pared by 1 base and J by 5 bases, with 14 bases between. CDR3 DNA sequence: TGTGCCTGGAGTGCGGGCCAGGGGATAACTGAAGCTTTCTTT. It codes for CAWSAGQGITEAFF. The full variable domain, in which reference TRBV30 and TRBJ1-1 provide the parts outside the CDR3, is SQTIHQWPATLVQPVGSPLSLECTVEGTSNPNLYWYRQAAGRGLQLLFYSVGIGQISSEVPQNLSASRPQDRQFILSSKKLLLSDSGFYLCAWSAGQGITEAFFGQGTRLTVV.

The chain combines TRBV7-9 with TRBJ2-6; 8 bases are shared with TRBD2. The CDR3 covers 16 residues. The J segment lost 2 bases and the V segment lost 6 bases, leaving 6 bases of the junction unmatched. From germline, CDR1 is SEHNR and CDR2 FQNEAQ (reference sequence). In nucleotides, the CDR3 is TGTGCCAGCAGGTCACTAGCGGAGGCTGGGGCCAACGTCCTGACTTTC. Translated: CASRSLAEAGANVLTF.

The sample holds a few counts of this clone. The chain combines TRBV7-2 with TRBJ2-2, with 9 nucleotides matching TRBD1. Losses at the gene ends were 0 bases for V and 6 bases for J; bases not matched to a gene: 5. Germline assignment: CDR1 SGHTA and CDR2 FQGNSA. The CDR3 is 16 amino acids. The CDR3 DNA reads TGTGCCAGCAGCTTAGCTGGGACAGGGCCCCCCGGGGAGCTGTTTTTT. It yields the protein CASSLAGTGPPGELFF.

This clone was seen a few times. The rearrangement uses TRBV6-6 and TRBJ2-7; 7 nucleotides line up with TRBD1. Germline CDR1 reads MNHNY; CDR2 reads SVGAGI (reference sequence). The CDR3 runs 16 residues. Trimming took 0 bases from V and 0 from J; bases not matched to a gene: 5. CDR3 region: CASSYSYRGNSYEQYF. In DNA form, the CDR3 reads TGTGCCAGCAGTTACTCTTACAGGGGCAACTCCTACGAGCAGTACTTC.

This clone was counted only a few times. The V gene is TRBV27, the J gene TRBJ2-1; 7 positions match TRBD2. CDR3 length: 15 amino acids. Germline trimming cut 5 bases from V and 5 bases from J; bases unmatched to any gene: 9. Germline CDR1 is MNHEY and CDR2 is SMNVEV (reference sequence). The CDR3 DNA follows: TGTGCCAGCAGTCTAGCGGTAAGCCTCCACAATGAGCAGTTCTTC. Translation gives CASSLAVSLHNEQFF.

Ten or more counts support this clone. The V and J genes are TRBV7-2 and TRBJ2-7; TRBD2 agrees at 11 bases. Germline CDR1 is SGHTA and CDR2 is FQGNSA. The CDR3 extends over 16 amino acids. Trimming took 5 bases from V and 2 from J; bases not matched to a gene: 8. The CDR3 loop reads CASSPRTSGRPYEQYF. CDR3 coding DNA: TGTGCCAGCAGCCCACGGACTAGCGGGCGCCCCTACGAGCAGTACTTC. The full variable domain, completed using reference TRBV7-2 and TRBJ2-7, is GAGVSQSPSNKVTEKGKDVELRCDPISGHTALYWYRQSLGQGLEFLIYFQGNSAPDKSGLPSDRFSAERTGGSVSTLTIQRTQQEDSAVYLCASSPRTSGRPYEQYFGPGTRLTVT.

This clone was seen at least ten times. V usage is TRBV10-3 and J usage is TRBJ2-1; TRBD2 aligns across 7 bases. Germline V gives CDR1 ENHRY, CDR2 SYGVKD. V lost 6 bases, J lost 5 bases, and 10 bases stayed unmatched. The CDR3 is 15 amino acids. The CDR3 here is CAIRIGGTEDNEQFF. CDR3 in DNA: TGTGCCATCAGGATCGGGGGGACGGAAGACAATGAGCAGTTCTTC.

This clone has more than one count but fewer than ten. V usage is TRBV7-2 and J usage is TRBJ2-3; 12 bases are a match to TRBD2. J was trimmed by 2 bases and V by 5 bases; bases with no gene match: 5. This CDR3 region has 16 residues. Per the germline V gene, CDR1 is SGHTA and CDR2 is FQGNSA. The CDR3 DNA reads TGTGCCAGCAGCCGCCGGACTAGCGGGATCACAGATACGCAGTATTTT. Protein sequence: CASSRRTSGITDTQYF. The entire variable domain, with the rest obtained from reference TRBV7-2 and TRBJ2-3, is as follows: GAGVSQSPSNKVTEKGKDVELRCDPISGHTALYWYRQSLGQGLEFLIYFQGNSAPDKSGLPSDRFSAERTGGSVSTLTIQRTQQEDSAVYLCASSRRTSGITDTQYFGPGTRLTVL.

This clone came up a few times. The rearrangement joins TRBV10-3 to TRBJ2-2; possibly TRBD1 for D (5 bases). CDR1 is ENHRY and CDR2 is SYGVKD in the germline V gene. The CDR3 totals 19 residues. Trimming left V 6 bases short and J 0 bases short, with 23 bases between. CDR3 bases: TGTGCCATCAGAGAAAAGCGACAGACCGCGTACACGAACACCGGGGAGCTGTTTTTT. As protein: CAIREKRQTAYTNTGELFF.

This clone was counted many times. The CDR3 bases are TGTGCCAGCACCCCGCCGACCAACCAAGAGACCCAGTACTTC. Its protein is CASTPPTNQETQYF. The chain combines TRBV7-9 with TRBJ2-5; no definite D call. Germline CDR1 and CDR2: SEHNR and FQNEAQ (reference sequence). This CDR3 has 14 amino acids. The ends were cut back, 7 bases at V and 0 bases at J, with 12 bases in the middle.

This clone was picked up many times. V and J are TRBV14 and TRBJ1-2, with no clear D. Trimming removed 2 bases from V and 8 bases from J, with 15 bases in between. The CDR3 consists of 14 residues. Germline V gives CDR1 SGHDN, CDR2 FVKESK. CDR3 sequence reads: CASSQPPWALGYTF. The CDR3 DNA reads TGTGCCAGCAGCCAACCCCCCTGGGCCCTGGGCTACACCTTC. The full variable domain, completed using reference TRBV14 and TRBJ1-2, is EAGVTQFPSHSVIEKGQTVTLRCDPISGHDNLYWYRRVMGKEIKFLLHFVKESKQDESGMPNNRFLAERTGGTYSTLKVQPAELEDSGVYFCASSQPPWALGYTFGSGTRLTVV.

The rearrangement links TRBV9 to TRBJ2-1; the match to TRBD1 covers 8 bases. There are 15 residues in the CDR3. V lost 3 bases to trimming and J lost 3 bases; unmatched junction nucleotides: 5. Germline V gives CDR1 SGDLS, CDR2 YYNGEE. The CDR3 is CASSGGQAIYNEQFF. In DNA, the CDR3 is TGTGCCAGCAGCGGGGGACAGGCCATCTACAATGAGCAGTTCTTC.

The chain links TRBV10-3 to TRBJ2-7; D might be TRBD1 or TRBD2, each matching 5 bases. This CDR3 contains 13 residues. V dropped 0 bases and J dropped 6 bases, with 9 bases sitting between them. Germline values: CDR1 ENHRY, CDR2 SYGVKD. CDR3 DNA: TGTGCCATCAGTGAGTCCGGGGACGGCGAGCAGTACTTC. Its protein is CAISESGDGEQYF.

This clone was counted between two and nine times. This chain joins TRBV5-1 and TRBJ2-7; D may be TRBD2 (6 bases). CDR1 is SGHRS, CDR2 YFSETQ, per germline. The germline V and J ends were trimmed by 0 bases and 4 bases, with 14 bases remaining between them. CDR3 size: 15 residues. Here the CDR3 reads CASSLEAGLGYEQYF. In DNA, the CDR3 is TGCGCCAGCAGCTTGGAGGCGGGGCTAGGGTACGAGCAGTACTTC.

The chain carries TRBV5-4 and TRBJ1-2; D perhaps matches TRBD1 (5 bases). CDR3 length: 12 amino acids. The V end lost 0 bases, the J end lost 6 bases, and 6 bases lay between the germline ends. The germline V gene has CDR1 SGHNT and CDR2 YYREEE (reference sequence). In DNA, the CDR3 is TGTGCCAGCAGCTTGGTGGGACATGGCTACACCTTC. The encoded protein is CASSLVGHGYTF.

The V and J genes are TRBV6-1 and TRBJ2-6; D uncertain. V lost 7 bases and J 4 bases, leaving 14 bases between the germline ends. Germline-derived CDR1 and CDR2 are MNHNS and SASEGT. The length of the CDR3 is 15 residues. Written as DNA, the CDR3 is TGTGCCAGCACCGTAATCTCAGTCGGGGCCAACGTCCTGACTTTC. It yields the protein CASTVISVGANVLTF.

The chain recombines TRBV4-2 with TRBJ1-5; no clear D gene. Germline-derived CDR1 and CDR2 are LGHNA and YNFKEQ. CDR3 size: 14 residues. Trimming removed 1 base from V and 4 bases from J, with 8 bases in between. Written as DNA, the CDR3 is TGTGCCAGCAGCCAAGTATCGGGAAATCAGCCCCAGCATTTT. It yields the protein CASSQVSGNQPQHF.

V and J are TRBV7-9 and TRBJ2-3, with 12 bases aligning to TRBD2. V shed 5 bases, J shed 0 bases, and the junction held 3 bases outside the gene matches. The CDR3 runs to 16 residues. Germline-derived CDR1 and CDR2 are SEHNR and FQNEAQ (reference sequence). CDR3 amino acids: CASSVGTSGSTDTQYF. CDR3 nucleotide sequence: TGTGCCAGCAGCGTGGGGACTAGCGGGAGCACAGATACGCAGTATTTT.

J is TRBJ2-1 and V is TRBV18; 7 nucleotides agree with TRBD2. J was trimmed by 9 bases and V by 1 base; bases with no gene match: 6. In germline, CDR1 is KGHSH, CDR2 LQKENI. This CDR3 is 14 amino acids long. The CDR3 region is CASSPLAGVGEQFF. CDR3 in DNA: TGTGCCAGCTCACCACTAGCGGGCGTAGGTGAGCAGTTCTTC.

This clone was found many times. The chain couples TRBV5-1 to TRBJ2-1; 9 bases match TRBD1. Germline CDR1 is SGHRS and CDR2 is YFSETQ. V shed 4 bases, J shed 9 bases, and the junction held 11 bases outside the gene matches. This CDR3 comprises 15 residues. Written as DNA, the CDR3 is TGCGCCAGCAGCGACCCGGGACAGGGAGCCATTGAGCAGTTCTTC. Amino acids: CASSDPGQGAIEQFF.

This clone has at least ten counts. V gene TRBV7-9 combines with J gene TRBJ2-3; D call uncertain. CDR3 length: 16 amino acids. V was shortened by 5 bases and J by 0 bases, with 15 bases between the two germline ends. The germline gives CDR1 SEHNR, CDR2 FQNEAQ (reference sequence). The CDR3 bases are TGTGCCAGCAGCAGACTTGGGCGGATGAGCACAGATACGCAGTATTTT. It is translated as CASSRLGRMSTDTQYF.